The clone carrying this TCR beta chain was seen ten or more times. The antigen remains undetermined. TCRdb reprocessed the 5' RACE reads with MiXCR, giving one entry per CDR3 protein. Of 400,000 or so distinct CDR3 sequences in the sample, around 6.5% were seen once. This entry is derived from a study of T cells after yellow fever vaccination. Whole-study findings and limits: Primary-vaccination clones mostly resurfaced post-booster (around 95% CD4, more than 80% CD8). The CD4 compartment and the CD8 compartment contained a small share of clonotypes in common. Repertoires obtained by FACS sorting could include abundant clonotypes that entered as contaminants from the bulk population.

V dropped 0 bases and J dropped 2 bases, with 13 bases sitting between them. The CDR3 is made up of 16 amino acids. Looked up from germline, CDR1 is SGHNT and CDR2 is YENEEA. The material sequenced was PBMCs, taken 5 days after the yellow fever booster vaccination. The sequence derives from a man aged 25-40 years who received the YFV17D yellow fever vaccine. The chain has TRBV11-3 and TRBJ2-5, with D perhaps matching TRBD2 (6 bases). The DNA of the CDR3 is TGTGCCAGCAGCTTAGAACTAGCTATAGTGCAAGAGACCCAGTACTTC. This translates into CASSLELAIVQETQYF. Full variable domain (outside the CDR3, taken from reference TRBV11-3 and TRBJ2-5): EAGVVQSPRYKIIEKKQPVAFWCNPISGHNTLYWYLQNLGQGPELLIRYENEEAVDDSQLPKDRFSAERLKGVDSTLKIQPAELGDSAVYLCASSLELAIVQETQYFGPGTRLLVL.